The next 9 T cell receptor beta chains were all read from a single sample in a study of shared clonotypes between healthy human individuals. Assay: immunoSEQ multiplex PCR; the TCRdb copy retains only in-frame clones and omits some. The profile shows 1.5 million to 2.5 million clones, around 96% of them singletons. CD45RO negativity and positive selection for CCR7 defined naive CD8 cells, a population that excluded terminally differentiated effector memory CD45RA+ cells. Sequencing was carried out using naive CD8+ T cells sorted from blood. These receptors originate from a man between 18 and 35 years old in good health.

V is TRBV19 and J is TRBJ2-5; perhaps TRBD1 as D (6 bases). From germline, CDR1 is LNHDA and CDR2 SQIVND (reference sequence). Trimming pared 5 bases from V and 3 bases from J, leaving 13 bases between. This CDR3 region has 14 residues. Here the CDR3 DNA reads TGTGCCAGTAGTTCGGGACAAATGGAAGAGACCCAGTACTTC. Protein sequence: CASSSGQMEETQYF. Looking up the rest from reference TRBV19 and TRBJ2-5 gives the full variable domain: DGGITQSPKYLFRKEGQNVTLSCEQNLNHDAMYWYRQDPGQGLRLIYYSQIVNDFQKGDIAEGYSVSREKKESFPLTVTSAQKNPTAFYLCASSSGQMEETQYFGPGTRLLVL.

The rearrangement joins TRBV10-3 to TRBJ2-7, with D possibly matching TRBD2 (7 bases). V shed 3 bases and J shed 5 bases, with 14 bases lying between them. CDR3 length: 14 amino acids. Germline V CDR1 and CDR2: ENHRY, SYGVKD. In DNA, the CDR3 is TGTGCCATCAGTGATCGCGGGGGCAGGGACGAGCAGTACTTC. Translation gives CAISDRGGRDEQYF.

The chain recombines TRBV2 with TRBJ2-7; D tentatively fits TRBD1 or TRBD2 (5 bases each). The CDR3 consists of 10 residues. The germline V gene has CDR1 SNHLY and CDR2 FYNNEI. Trimming stripped 8 bases from V and 10 bases from J, with 12 bases between. The CDR3 region is CASAGTAQYF. The CDR3 DNA reads TGTGCCAGCGCCGGGACGGCCCAGTACTTC.

The chain employs TRBV9 and TRBJ1-1; 10 bases are a match to TRBD1. V trimming: 3 bases; J trimming: 8 bases; junction bases outside the gene matches: 4. Per the germline V gene, CDR1 is SGDLS and CDR2 is YYNGEE. The CDR3 consists of 13 residues. The CDR3 is CASSDGTGEEAFF. In nucleotides, the CDR3 is TGTGCCAGCAGCGACGGGACAGGGGAGGAAGCTTTCTTT.

CDR3: CASSFVLPGQFNYGYTF. The DNA of the CDR3 is TGTGCCAGCAGTTTCGTTCTTCCGGGACAGTTTAACTATGGCTACACCTTC. The V and J genes are TRBV7-2 and TRBJ1-2; 7 bases are shared with TRBD1. Germline trimming cut 6 bases from V and 1 base from J; bases unmatched to any gene: 14. Germline CDR1 is SGHTA and CDR2 is FQGNSA. This CDR3 spans 17 amino acids.

V usage is TRBV9 and J usage is TRBJ2-7; D not resolved. V was pared by 0 bases and J by 0 bases, with 10 bases between. The germline CDR1 and CDR2 sequences are SGDLS and YYNGEE. The CDR3 runs to 15 residues. The DNA of the CDR3 is TGTGCCAGCAGCGTAGATGGCGGCTACTCCTACGAGCAGTACTTC. Protein product: CASSVDGGYSYEQYF.

V usage is TRBV7-9 and J usage is TRBJ1-2; 7 bases fit TRBD1. This CDR3 is 15 amino acids long. In germline, CDR1 is SEHNR, CDR2 FQNEAQ (reference sequence). The V segment lost 1 base and the J segment 4 bases; nucleotides outside the gene matches: 6. CDR3 coding DNA: TGTGCCAGCAGCTTAGGGGAAGGGGGCCCCTATGGCTACACCTTC. Amino acid sequence: CASSLGEGGPYGYTF. Drawing the rest from reference TRBV7-9 and TRBJ1-2, the complete variable domain is DTGVSQNPRHKITKRGQNVTFRCDPISEHNRLYWYRQTLGQGPEFLTYFQNEAQLEKSRLLSDRFSAERPKGSFSTLEIQRTEQGDSAMYLCASSLGEGGPYGYTFGSGTRLTVV.

This clone has only a few counts. J is TRBJ1-2 and V is TRBV6-1, with 9 bases matching TRBD1. The CDR3 has 16 residues. Losses at the gene ends were 0 bases for V and 4 bases for J; bases not matched to a gene: 6. Germline V CDR1 and CDR2: MNHNS, SASEGT. In DNA form, the CDR3 reads TGTGCCAGCAGTGAAGCCCACAGGGGGCTGAGCTATGGCTACACCTTC. It encodes CASSEAHRGLSYGYTF.

In regard to this clone: Additional DNA sequences in this sample encode the identical CDR3. The CDR3 is CASSPGHSYEQYF. For the CDR3, the DNA is TGTGCCAGCAGTCCAGGGCACTCCTACGAGCAGTACTTC. The gene calls are TRBV28 and TRBJ2-7; D might be TRBD1 (5 bases). Germline values: CDR1 MDHEN, CDR2 SYDVKM. Trimming left V 5 bases short and J 0 bases short, with 8 bases between. The CDR3 extends over 13 amino acids.